This T cell receptor beta chain was profiled in a study of OX40 agonist ivuxolimab in advanced cancers. General study findings and limits: Partial responders dosed at 0.1-3.0 mg/kg displayed clonal expansion ranking among the lowest.

CDR1 and CDR2 (germline): SEHNR, FQNEAQ (reference sequence). V was cut by 5 bases and J by 4 bases, with 11 bases left in between. The CDR3 contains 14 residues. Concerning this clone: What it binds is unknown.

Sequencing used immunoSEQ multiplex PCR; TCRdb keeps in-frame clones, though not all of them. The sample records some 100,000 clones, more than 85% being singletons. The sequence was obtained from an adult with an advanced solid tumor such as melanoma, head and neck, liver or kidney cancer. Specimen: CD4+ or CD8+ T cells sorted from blood, collected in a trial of the OX40 agonist ivuxolimab. The rearrangement links TRBV7-9 to TRBJ2-2; D unresolved. The CDR3 is CASSPRVFTGELFF. The CDR3 region has the DNA TGTGCCAGCAGCCCCCGCGTTTTCACCGGGGAGCTGTTTTTT.